The next 22 T cell receptor beta chains were all read from a single sample in a study of cytomegalovirus exposure and HLA in healthy donors. Assay: immunoSEQ multiplex PCR; the TCRdb copy retains only in-frame clones and omits some. Here the sample spans more than 150,000 clones, 88% being singletons. The source material was PBMCs. These receptors originate from a man aged 18 to 30 in good health and CMV-seronegative.

The V call is TRBV2, the J call TRBJ2-7, with 9 bases fitting TRBD1. The germline gives CDR1 SNHLY, CDR2 FYNNEI. V lost 2 bases and J lost 6; bases outside the gene matches: 2. The CDR3 has 13 residues. The CDR3 sequence: CASSERTGVEQYV. Written as DNA, the CDR3 is TGTGCCAGCAGTGAAAGGACAGGGGTCGAGCAGTACGTC.

The rearrangement joins TRBV6-9 to TRBJ1-1, with TRBD1 matching over 9 bases. This CDR3 region has 14 residues. Germline V gives CDR1 MNHGY, CDR2 SVAAGI. V was clipped by 4 bases and J by 1 base; unmatched bases: 1. DNA of the CDR3: TGTGCCAGCAGTTGGACAGGGGCGAACACTGAAGCTTTCTTT. It is translated as CASSWTGANTEAFF.

V usage is TRBV6-5 and J usage is TRBJ1-5, with D maybe TRBD1 (5 bases). Germline V gene data show CDR1 as MNHEY and CDR2 as SVGAGI. The V and J ends lost 5 bases and 4 bases respectively, with 15 bases between them. The CDR3 has 15 amino acids. CDR3 in amino acids: CASSLLRGYNQPQHF. CDR3 nucleotide sequence: TGTGCCAGCAGTCTATTACGGGGGTATAATCAGCCCCAGCATTTT.

V is TRBV27 and J is TRBJ1-2; a possible D gene is TRBD1 (5 bases). There are 15 residues in the CDR3. Germline assignment: CDR1 MNHEY and CDR2 SMNVEV (reference sequence). Trimming pared 4 bases from V and 4 bases from J, leaving 16 bases between. The CDR3 here is CASSYLRTHCYGYTF. In DNA form, the CDR3 reads TGTGCCAGCAGTTACCTCCGGACACATTGCTATGGCTACACCTTC.

Written as DNA, the CDR3 is TGCGCCCGAGCGTACCTTACGTGGAACACCGGGGAGCTGTTTTTT. It yields the protein CARAYLTWNTGELFF. The chain carries TRBV5-1 and TRBJ2-2; D is uncertain. CDR1 and CDR2 from the germline V gene are SGHRS and YFSETQ. Trimming stripped 10 bases from V and 1 base from J, with 17 bases between. This CDR3 is 15 amino acids long.

This chain uses TRBV20-1 with TRBJ1-1, with D perhaps matching TRBD1 (6 bases). Germline CDR1 DFQATT, CDR2 SNEGSKA (reference sequence). This CDR3 is 9 amino acids long. The DNA for the CDR3 is TGCAAGCCAGGGGTAGGGGCTTTCTTT. Its protein is CKPGVGAFF.

This sequence joins TRBV27 and TRBJ2-6; 7 bases are a match to TRBD1. With V trimmed by 4 bases and J by 5 bases, 2 bases remained unmatched. The CDR3 is made up of 14 amino acids. In germline, CDR1 is MNHEY, CDR2 SMNVEV (reference sequence). CDR3 protein: CASSYRGRANVLTF. As DNA, the CDR3 is TGTGCCAGCAGTTACAGGGGAAGGGCCAACGTCCTGACTTTC.

The chain joins TRBV4-1 to TRBJ1-5; possibly TRBD1 for D (6 bases). Trimming shortened V by 4 bases and J by 3 bases, and 16 bases separated the two germline ends. Germline V CDR1 and CDR2: MGHRA, YSYEKL. The CDR3 has 16 amino acids. The CDR3 DNA follows: TGCGCCAGCAGCCCCATCCCCGACAGGATCAATCAGCCCCAGCATTTT. Residues: CASSPIPDRINQPQHF.

The chain recombines TRBV25-1 with TRBJ2-7; D possibly corresponds to TRBD1 (5 bases). This CDR3 comprises 14 residues. V was shortened by 6 bases and J by 2 bases, with 14 bases between the two germline ends. Germline V gene data show CDR1 as MGHDK and CDR2 as SYGVNS. The CDR3 region has the DNA TGTGCCAGCAGGGACACCGGGTCCACCTACGAGCAGTACTTC. Amino acids: CASRDTGSTYEQYF.

The V gene is TRBV7-8, the J gene TRBJ2-1, with TRBD2 identical over 12 bases. The germline gives CDR1 SGHVS, CDR2 FQNEAQ. This CDR3 comprises 17 residues. V trimming: 1 base; J trimming: 5 bases; junction bases outside the gene matches: 6. The CDR3 bases are TGTGCCAGCAGCTTAGTGGGACTAGCGGGCCCCGACAATGAGCAGTTCTTC. It translates to CASSLVGLAGPDNEQFF.

The chain carries TRBV29-1 and TRBJ1-2; D might be TRBD1 (5 bases). V was pared by 0 bases and J by 0 bases, with 8 bases between. Per germline, CDR1 SQVTM and CDR2 ANQGSEA. CDR3 length: 14 amino acids. The DNA for the CDR3 is TGCAGCGTTGAAGACGGACATGCTAACTATGGCTACACCTTC. Translation: CSVEDGHANYGYTF.

This rearrangement joins TRBV7-8 to TRBJ2-5; tentatively, D is TRBD2 (5 bases). Trimming pared 1 base from V and 6 bases from J, leaving 15 bases between. The CDR3 runs 15 residues. Germline-derived CDR1 and CDR2 are SGHVS and FQNEAQ. The CDR3, as DNA: TGTGCCAGCAGCTTAGTATCGGGAAGCCGCAAGACCCAGTACTTC. Its protein product is CASSLVSGSRKTQYF.

The chain uses TRBV6-5 and TRBJ2-2; 8 nucleotides line up with TRBD1. With 5 bases clipped from V and 5 bases from J, the junction kept 4 bases outside the gene matches. The CDR3 contains 14 residues. Germline CDR1 reads MNHEY; CDR2 reads SVGAGI. The CDR3 sequence is CASSRTGITGELFF. DNA for the CDR3: TGTGCCAGCAGTCGGACAGGGATAACCGGGGAGCTGTTTTTT.

This rearrangement joins TRBV7-8 to TRBJ2-2; D might be TRBD1 (6 bases). The germline V and J ends were trimmed by 4 bases and 2 bases, with 14 bases remaining between them. The CDR3 has 16 amino acids. In germline, CDR1 is SGHVS, CDR2 FQNEAQ. CDR3 loop: CASSSPRGTNTGELFF. DNA for the CDR3: TGTGCCAGCAGCTCCCCCCGAGGGACAAACACCGGGGAGCTGTTTTTT.

J is TRBJ1-2 and V is TRBV4-2, with TRBD1 matching 7 bases. The CDR3 spans 21 residues. The V gene end was trimmed by 1 base and the J gene end by 3 bases; junction bases not matched to a gene: 23. The germline V gene encodes CDR1 LGHNA and CDR2 YNFKEQ. This CDR3 reads CASSQVAFASPLGGTDYGYTF. CDR3 DNA sequence: TGTGCCAGCAGCCAAGTTGCTTTCGCATCCCCACTAGGGGGCACGGACTATGGCTACACCTTC.

V usage is TRBV5-1 and J usage is TRBJ2-3; D gene unclear. The germline gives CDR1 SGHRS, CDR2 YFSETQ. CDR3 size: 12 residues. The V gene lost 6 bases and the J gene lost 1 base, with 6 bases spanning the gap. CDR3 residues: CASTSRTDTQYF. Written as DNA, the CDR3 is TGCGCCAGCACTTCCCGCACAGATACGCAGTATTTT.

The V and J genes are TRBV29-1 and TRBJ2-7, with 9 positions matching TRBD1. Unmatched junction bases numbered 1, after V lost 4 bases and J lost 6 bases. The CDR3 contains 11 residues. Germline V gene data show CDR1 as SQVTM and CDR2 as ANQGSEA. The CDR3: CSVADRGEQYV. CDR3 nucleotides: TGCAGCGTTGCGGACAGGGGCGAGCAGTACGTC.

This clone is a singleton in its sample. The chain combines TRBV13 with TRBJ2-5, with 9 bases matching TRBD1. This CDR3 has 15 amino acids. The trim removed 6 bases at V and 4 bases at J, leaving 9 bases unmatched. Looked up from germline, CDR1 is PRHDT and CDR2 is FYEKMQ (reference sequence). The DNA for the CDR3 is TGTGCCAGCAGTTCAAACGACAGGGGGTTAGAGACCCAGTACTTC. As protein: CASSSNDRGLETQYF.

The chain is built from TRBV19 and TRBJ1-1, with D uncertain. CDR3 size: 12 residues. Germline lookup yields CDR1 LNHDA and CDR2 SQIVND (reference sequence). Trimming shortened V by 7 bases and J by 1 base, and 7 bases separated the two germline ends. CDR3 sequence reads: CASKAGNTEAFF. The DNA of the CDR3 is TGTGCCAGTAAGGCAGGGAACACTGAAGCTTTCTTT. The full variable domain, with the rest looked up from reference TRBV19 and TRBJ1-1, is DGGITQSPKYLFRKEGQNVTLSCEQNLNHDAMYWYRQDPGQGLRLIYYSQIVNDFQKGDIAEGYSVSREKKESFPLTVTSAQKNPTAFYLCASKAGNTEAFFGQGTRLTVV.

V and J are TRBV27 and TRBJ2-5; 14 bases are a match to TRBD2. The CDR3 sequence is 15 residues long. Germline CDR1 is MNHEY and CDR2 is SMNVEV (reference sequence). Trimming removed 5 bases from V and 5 bases from J; junction bases left unmatched: 4. This CDR3 reads CASSRRTSGGETQYF. The CDR3 bases are TGTGCCAGCAGTCGCCGGACTAGCGGGGGGGAGACCCAGTACTTC.

This clone was recorded only once. The J gene is TRBJ2-1, the V gene TRBV29-1; 7 positions agree with TRBD2. V gave up 4 bases and J gave up 3 bases; unmatched junction bases: 3. This CDR3 region has 13 residues. CDR1 and CDR2 (germline): SQVTM, ANQGSEA. The CDR3 loop reads CSVGGSNYNEQFF. In DNA form, the CDR3 reads TGCAGCGTTGGCGGGAGTAACTACAATGAGCAGTTCTTC.

The chain links TRBV14 to TRBJ2-7; D gene unclear. Germline V gives CDR1 SGHDN, CDR2 FVKESK. Trimming removed 1 base at V and 3 bases at J, with 7 bases between. This CDR3 spans 13 amino acids. The CDR3 region has the DNA TGTGCCAGCAGCCAAGGTGACTTCTACGAGCAGTACGTC. Its translation: CASSQGDFYEQYV.